Detailed here is one T cell receptor beta chain. This clonotype was detected only once. Its antigen is currently not known. A read error may be the cause here, since a much bigger clone is one base away. Without the conserved terminal phenylalanine or tryptophan, this CDR3 likely stems from a read error. This entry belongs to a study of molecular identifiers for immune sequencing clone quantification listed by TCRdb under 2018. For the study in its entirety: In a replicate experiment, RNA from roughly 21,000 or 96,000 naive CD8 T cells was split into five aliquots, four of which were sequenced. CD8 T cells were used in a methods study to benchmark molecular-identifier clustering-based TCR repertoire sequencing (MIDCIRS) and TCR RNA copy counting.

Clipping removes 5 bases from V and 5 bases from J, with 6 as the unmatched junction base count. The CDR3 adds up to 14 amino acids, both ends counted. Just the 42-base CDR3 DNA is kept, in frame starting at base 1. The library was prepared using PCR. TCRdb records Illumina HiSeq 4000 as the sequencer. Bulk TCR libraries were made following a previously described method, with the TCR primers given in Table S5. Total RNA was purified with the Qiagen AllPrep DNA/RNA kit. Before analysis, reads from multiple sequencing runs of the same library were pooled. Regarding the original processing steps: Only reads with exact TCR constant sequence were kept, trimmed to 150 nt, and grouped by their 12-nt molecular barcodes. Within each barcode group, reads were sub-clustered at a 15% Levenshtein threshold, and quality-weighted consensus sequences were built per RNA molecule. Non-functional sequences were discarded, and so were lower-count sequences lying one edit away from another sequence. Based on fitting two negative binomial distributions, any barcode sub-cluster with under 20% of the maximum read count was discarded. TCRdb reworked the public reads: Q25 trimming with fastp, MiXCR clone assembly, productive beta chains retained. Each record represents a unique CDR3 protein, reported with the most common genes and DNA among its rows. Here the V and J calls rest on TCRdb's processing, not on the authors' analysis. This sample has some 35,000 distinct CDR3 sequences in its table, and about 18% of those were observed once. The ten biggest clones cover roughly 0.99% of the sample.

Naive CD8 T cell libraries were made from around 20,000 to 1,000,000 sorted cells using 10%, 30% or 50% of purified RNA. Naive CD8 T cells, defined as CD8+CD4-CCR7+CD45RA+, were FACS-sorted into RLT Plus buffer on a BD FACSAria II. Approximately 9 TCR copies' worth of Jurkat RNA were spiked into roughly 17,000-1,100,000 naive CD8 T cell samples to test detection sensitivity. Enrichment of CD8 T cells was performed with RosetteSep CD8+ T Cell Enrichment Cocktail and Ficoll-Paque, after which ACK red cell lysis was carried out. Study-wide findings and limitations: Modeling gave 3 to 3.5 recovered TCR RNA copies per cell versus around 9.9 by digital PCR, implying around 31% capture efficiency. Even against a background of approximately 1 million naive CD8 T cells, spiked-in Jurkat TCR RNA amounting to a single cell's worth was reported to be detectable. Identical TCR molecules sharing a barcode could cause highly expanded clone sizes to be underestimated. In CMV-specific effector cells, clones with more than 20 RNA copies accounted for over 97% of molecules, whereas in naive cells such clones accounted for under 1%. When barcode sub-clustering was not used, chimeric consensus sequences inflated TCR diversity, with chimeras reaching as high as 47%. Naive libraries contained spiked-in Jurkat TCR RNA (roughly 10 copies' worth), which is not part of the donor repertoire.

The chain is encoded by TRBV12-3 or TRBV12-4 joined to TRBJ2-5; TRBD1 agrees with 9 junctional bases. This sequence was found in a human donor in good health. Some libraries in this study had Jurkat cell RNA spiked in. The sequenced material came from naive CD8+ T cells from blood, with Jurkat cell RNA spiked in. What this sample's cell subset or site label stands for: FACS-sorted CD8+CD4-CCR7+CD45RA+ naive T cells. The CDR3 amino acid sequence is: CASSTGQGFETQYL. The DNA reads as follows: TGTGCCAGCAGTACCGGACAGGGGTTTGAGACCCAGTACCTC.